This TCR beta chain was recorded in a study of blood T cell repertoires in COVID-19. Across the study: Acute and convalescent COVID-19 samples came from the United States, Italy and Spain. In each case, the material was cDNA or gDNA derived from T cells, B-cell-depleted T cells, or PBMCs.

In the original processing: Amplification of reference gene primers provided the estimated nucleated cell counts. Method: immunoSEQ multiplex PCR; TCRdb's copy keeps in-frame clones and lacks some. That table gives V, J and clone size, and the DNA gave D and trimming. The data hold under 150,000 clones, with approximately 77% observed a single time. The source material was peripheral blood. The TCR sequence derives from an elderly man with acute or convalescent COVID-19.

CDR3 protein: CASSYYTTDTNSPLHF. CDR3 DNA: TGCGCCAGCAGCTATTATACTACCGATACTAATTCACCCCTCCACTTT. This rearrangement joins TRBV5-1 to TRBJ1-6; D gene unclear. Looked up from germline, CDR1 is SGHRS and CDR2 is YFSETQ. V was trimmed by 3 bases and J by 6 bases, leaving 16 bases between them. The CDR3 contains 16 residues.